The 18 T cell receptor beta chains below come from one sample, sequenced in a study of T cells in localized non-small cell lung cancer. TCRdb keeps only in-frame clones here, not all; method: immunoSEQ multiplex PCR. In the table there are roughly 66,000 clones, roughly 90% of which are singletons. This specimen was peripheral blood, taken before any cancer treatment. All receptors derive from a woman between 35 and 75 years old with stage I lung adenocarcinoma.

The chain links TRBV5-4 to TRBJ2-3; 8 positions agree with TRBD2. The CDR3 loop spans 18 amino acids. The germline CDR1 and CDR2 sequences are SGHNT and YYREEE (reference sequence). The V gene end was trimmed by 0 bases and the J gene end by 4 bases; junction bases not matched to a gene: 13. The CDR3 region has the DNA TGTGCCAGCAGCTTGGCGGGAGGGGGGCCCCCGTCGGCAGATACGCAGTATTTT. Its protein is CASSLAGGGPPSADTQYF.

The chain couples TRBV7-9 to TRBJ1-1; 8 bases are a match to TRBD1. V shed 4 bases and J 7 bases; nucleotides not matched to a gene: 20. Germline values: CDR1 SEHNR, CDR2 FQNEAQ (reference sequence). The CDR3 loop spans 18 amino acids. This chain's CDR3 is CASSSQGSTGATGVEAFF. In nucleotides, the CDR3 is TGTGCCAGCAGCTCCCAGGGATCGACAGGGGCGACGGGGGTTGAAGCTTTCTTT.

The chain recombines TRBV5-1 with TRBJ2-7; D remains ambiguous. The germline gives CDR1 SGHRS, CDR2 YFSETQ. This CDR3 region has 14 residues. V gave up 3 bases and J gave up 0 bases, with 10 bases separating them. CDR3 sequence reads: CASSSGWLSYEQYF. The CDR3 nucleotides are TGCGCCAGCAGCTCCGGTTGGCTCTCCTACGAGCAGTACTTC.

The chain joins TRBV11-2 to TRBJ2-7, with D possibly matching TRBD2 (6 bases). The CDR3 has 16 residues. Germline V gives CDR1 SGHAT, CDR2 FQNNGV. V lost 7 bases and J 3 bases, leaving 22 bases between the germline ends. CDR3 sequence (DNA): TGTGCCAGCACCCCCGCTGGGGACTCTCGTCGCTACGAGCAGTACTTC. It specifies CASTPAGDSRRYEQYF.

The CDR3 reads CASSLMNSQDYGYTF. CDR3 DNA: TGTGCCAGCAGCTTAATGAACAGTCAAGACTATGGCTACACCTTC. V is TRBV7-3 and J is TRBJ1-2, with D hard to call. The CDR3 spans 15 residues. Between the trimmed V and J ends, which lost 1 base and 3 bases, there was a span of 12 bases. Germline V lookup: CDR1 SGHTA, CDR2 FQGTGA.

This clone is a singleton in its sample. This CDR3 is CASSFTGGPGETQYF. For the CDR3, the DNA is TGCGCCAGCAGCTTCACGGGAGGGCCTGGGGAGACCCAGTACTTC. V gene TRBV5-1 combines with J gene TRBJ2-5, with 8 bases lining up with TRBD2. In germline, CDR1 is SGHRS, CDR2 YFSETQ. The ends lost 2 bases at V and 5 bases at J; junction bases unmatched: 8. CDR3 size: 15 residues.

The chain recombines TRBV2 with TRBJ2-7; maybe TRBD2 (5 bases). The germline V gene encodes CDR1 SNHLY and CDR2 FYNNEI. V was clipped by 9 bases and J by 6 bases, with 9 bases between them. The CDR3 length is 10 residues. CDR3 sequence: CASEEVEQYF. Written as DNA, the CDR3 is TGTGCCAGTGAGGAGGTCGAGCAGTACTTC.

The chain recombines TRBV9 with TRBJ2-7; 8 positions agree with TRBD1. The germline V gene has CDR1 SGDLS and CDR2 YYNGEE. The CDR3 has 16 residues. J gave up 0 bases and V 4 bases, and 9 bases lay outside the gene matches. CDR3 DNA: TGTGCCAGCAGCCCTGGACAGGGTGGGGCCTCCTACGAGCAGTACTTC. Protein product: CASSPGQGGASYEQYF.

The rearrangement links TRBV6-4 to TRBJ2-1; D not certain. Germline lookup yields CDR1 MRHNA and CDR2 SNTAGT. V lost 0 bases to trimming and J lost 8 bases, with 5 bases between them. CDR3 length equals 12 residues. The CDR3 nucleotides read TGTGCCAGCAGTGACTCGGGCTATGAGCAGTTCTTC. Translated, it gives CASSDSGYEQFF.

The genes are TRBV30 and TRBJ2-2; 7 nucleotides agree with TRBD1. With 3 bases clipped from V and 6 bases from J, the junction kept 10 bases outside the gene matches. The CDR3 extends over 15 amino acids. Germline V gene lookup returns CDR1 GTSNPN and CDR2 SVGIG (reference sequence). The CDR3 loop is CAWRKMTGTAGELFF. For the CDR3, the DNA is TGTGCCTGGAGGAAGATGACAGGGACGGCCGGGGAGCTGTTTTTT.

The chain recombines TRBV14 with TRBJ2-7; the match to TRBD1 covers 9 bases. Germline V gene data show CDR1 as SGHDN and CDR2 as FVKESK. This CDR3 is 13 amino acids long. J gave up 4 bases and V 3 bases, and 1 base lay outside the gene matches. CDR3 loop: CASSQGQGYEQYF. In DNA, the CDR3 is TGTGCCAGCAGCCAGGGACAGGGTTACGAGCAGTACTTC.

V usage is TRBV19 and J usage is TRBJ1-2; a possible D gene is TRBD1 (6 bases). This CDR3 spans 15 amino acids. With 2 bases removed from V and 6 bases from J, the gap between germline ends came to 16 bases. Germline V gives CDR1 LNHDA, CDR2 SQIVND (reference sequence). The CDR3 loop reads CASSITRTAGDGYTF. The DNA of the CDR3 is TGTGCCAGTAGTATAACAAGGACAGCCGGAGATGGCTACACCTTC.

The chain carries TRBV6-5 and TRBJ2-4; the D gene is possibly TRBD1 (6 bases). The V end lost 7 bases, the J end lost 0 bases, and 10 bases lay between the germline ends. This CDR3 region has 14 residues. Germline-derived CDR1 and CDR2 are MNHEY and SVGAGI. This chain's CDR3 is CASKEGGAKNIQYF. The CDR3 region has the DNA TGTGCCAGCAAGGAAGGGGGAGCCAAAAACATTCAGTACTTC.

The chain is built from TRBV7-3 and TRBJ1-2, with 9 bases that match TRBD1. Trimming removed 4 bases from V and 7 bases from J; junction bases left unmatched: 13. Germline V gives CDR1 SGHTA, CDR2 FQGTGA. The length of the CDR3 is 16 residues. In nucleotides, the CDR3 is TGTGCCAGCAGCTCTTCTCCCCAGGGACAGGGCAGTGGCTACACCTTC. Protein: CASSSSPQGQGSGYTF.

The chain carries TRBV2 and TRBJ1-4, with 7 bases lining up with TRBD1. Losses at the gene ends were 5 bases for V and 3 bases for J; bases not matched to a gene: 6. This CDR3 spans 15 amino acids. Germline-derived CDR1 and CDR2 are SNHLY and FYNNEI. The CDR3 here is CASSRDGTANEKLFF. CDR3 sequence (DNA): TGTGCCAGCAGTAGGGACGGGACAGCTAATGAAAAACTGTTTTTT.

The V and J genes are TRBV14 and TRBJ2-3; perhaps TRBD1 as D (5 bases). Germline V gene sequence: CDR1 SGHDN, CDR2 FVKESK. V lost 1 base and J 0 bases, leaving 11 bases between the germline ends. This CDR3 spans 16 amino acids. The CDR3, as DNA: TGTGCCAGCAGCCAAGCGGTCAGGGCCAGCACAGATACGCAGTATTTT. Its translation: CASSQAVRASTDTQYF.

This chain uses TRBV10-3 with TRBJ2-1, with 8 nucleotides matching TRBD2. Germline V CDR1 and CDR2: ENHRY, SYGVKD. With 4 bases clipped from V and 8 bases from J, the junction kept 7 bases outside the gene matches. The CDR3 length is 14 residues. This chain's CDR3 is CAISVAGLVDEQFF. In DNA, the CDR3 is TGTGCCATCAGTGTGGCGGGACTAGTGGATGAGCAGTTCTTC.

This chain links TRBV2 with TRBJ2-3; 9 positions agree with TRBD2. CDR1 and CDR2 (germline): SNHLY, FYNNEI. The CDR3 has 15 amino acids. V shed 7 bases, J shed 1 base, and the junction held 6 bases outside the gene matches. CDR3 sequence reads: CASTLGLAGTDTQYF. The CDR3, as DNA: TGTGCCAGCACCTTGGGACTAGCTGGCACAGATACGCAGTATTTT.